The TCR beta chain described here comes from a study of TIL therapy for anti-PD-1-resistant metastatic lung cancer. Turning to the study itself: Tumor harvest preceded PD-1/PD-L1 blockade, followed by nivolumab treatment. Tumors had a median PD-L1 proportion score of approximately 5.5%. Half of patients were current or former smokers.

The immunoSEQ assay was v3. Sequenced by immunoSEQ multiplex PCR; TCRdb stores in-frame clones only, minus some. The sample yields about 53,000 clones, 73% seen once. V was cut by 0 bases and J by 5 bases, with 5 bases left in between. The V gene's germline CDR1 is SGDLS and CDR2 YYNGEE. There are 12 residues in the CDR3. Sample time point: pre-treatment sample, taken before nivolumab and TIL therapy. The material sequenced was blood, taken at baseline. The source of this sequence is a person aged 25-80 years with non-small cell lung cancer. This chain connects TRBV9 to TRBJ2-5; D uncertain. CDR3 nucleotides: TGTGCCAGCAGCGTAGTCGGTGAGACCCAGTACTTC. Translating it yields CASSVVGETQYF. The full variable domain, rest sourced from reference TRBV9 and TRBJ2-5, is DSGVTQTPKHLITATGQRVTLRCSPRSGDLSVYWYQQSLDQGLQFLIQYYNGEERAKGNILERFSAQQFPDLHSELNLSSLELGDSALYFCASSVVGETQYFGPGTRLLVL.